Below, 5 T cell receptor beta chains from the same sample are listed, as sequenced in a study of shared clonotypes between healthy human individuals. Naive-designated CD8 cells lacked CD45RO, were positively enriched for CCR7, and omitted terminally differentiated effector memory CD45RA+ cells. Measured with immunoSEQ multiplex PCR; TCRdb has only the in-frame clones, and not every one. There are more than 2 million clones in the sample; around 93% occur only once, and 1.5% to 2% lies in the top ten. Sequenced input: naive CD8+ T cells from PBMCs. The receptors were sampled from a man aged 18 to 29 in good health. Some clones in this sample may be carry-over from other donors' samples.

The chain's CDR3 is CAPRGMVPGELFF. Here the CDR3 DNA reads TGCGCCCCTAGAGGTATGGTTCCCGGGGAGCTGTTTTTT. The V gene is TRBV10-2, the J gene TRBJ2-2; D is unclear. Trimming removed 11 bases at V and 6 bases at J, with 16 bases between. CDR3 length: 13 amino acids. Germline V gene data show CDR1 as WSHSY and CDR2 as SAAADI.

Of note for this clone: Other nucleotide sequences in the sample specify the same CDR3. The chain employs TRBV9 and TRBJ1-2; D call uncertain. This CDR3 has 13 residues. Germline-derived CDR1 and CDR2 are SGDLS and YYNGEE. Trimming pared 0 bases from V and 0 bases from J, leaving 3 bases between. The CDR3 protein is CASSVGANYGYTF. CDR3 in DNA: TGTGCCAGCAGCGTAGGGGCTAACTATGGCTACACCTTC.

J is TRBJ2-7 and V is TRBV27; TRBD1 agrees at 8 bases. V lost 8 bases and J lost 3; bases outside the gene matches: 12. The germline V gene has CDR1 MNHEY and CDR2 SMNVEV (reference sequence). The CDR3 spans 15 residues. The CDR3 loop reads CASRPLGTGHYEQYF. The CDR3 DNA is TGTGCCAGCCGTCCCTTGGGGACAGGACACTACGAGCAGTACTTC.

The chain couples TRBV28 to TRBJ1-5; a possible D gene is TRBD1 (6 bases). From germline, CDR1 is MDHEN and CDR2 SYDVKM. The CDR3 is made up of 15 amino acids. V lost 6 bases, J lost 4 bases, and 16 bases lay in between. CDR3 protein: CASRDDQGFNQPQHF. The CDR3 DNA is TGTGCCAGCAGAGACGACCAGGGGTTTAATCAGCCCCAGCATTTT. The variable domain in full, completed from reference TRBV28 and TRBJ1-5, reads DVKVTQSSRYLVKRTGEKVFLECVQDMDHENMFWYRQDPGLGLRLIYFSYDVKMKEKGDIPEGYSVSREKKERFSLILESASTNQTSMYLCASRDDQGFNQPQHFGDGTRLSIL.

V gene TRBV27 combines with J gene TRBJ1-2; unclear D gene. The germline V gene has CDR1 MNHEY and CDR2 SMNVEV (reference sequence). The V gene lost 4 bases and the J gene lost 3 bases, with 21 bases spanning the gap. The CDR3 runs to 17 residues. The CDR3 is CASSYGPTPTSDYGYTF. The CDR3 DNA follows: TGTGCCAGCAGTTATGGGCCGACTCCCACATCCGACTATGGCTACACCTTC.